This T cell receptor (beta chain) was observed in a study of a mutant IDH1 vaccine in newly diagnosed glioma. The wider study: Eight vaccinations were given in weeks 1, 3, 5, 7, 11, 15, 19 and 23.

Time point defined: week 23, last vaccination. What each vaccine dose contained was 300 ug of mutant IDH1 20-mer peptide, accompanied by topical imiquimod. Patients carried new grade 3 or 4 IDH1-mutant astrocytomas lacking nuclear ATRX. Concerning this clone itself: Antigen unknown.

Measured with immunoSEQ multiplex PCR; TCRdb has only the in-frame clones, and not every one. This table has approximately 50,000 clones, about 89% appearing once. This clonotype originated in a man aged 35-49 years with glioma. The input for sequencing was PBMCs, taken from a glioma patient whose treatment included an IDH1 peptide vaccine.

CDR3 sequence reads: CASSIKGGDYGYTF. The CDR3 DNA reads TGTGCCAGCAGCATCAAAGGGGGAGACTATGGCTACACCTTC. J is TRBJ1-2 and V is TRBV6-1; TRBD1 might be the D (6 bases). The germline V gene encodes CDR1 MNHNS and CDR2 SASEGT. The ends were cut back, 6 bases at V and 3 bases at J, with 14 bases in the middle. This CDR3 is built from 14 residues.